This TCR beta chain is drawn from a study of glioma-infiltrating T cells after dendritic cell vaccination. On this clone itself: Its antigen is unknown.

The CDR3 has 18 amino acids. Looked up from germline, CDR1 is SGHTA and CDR2 is FQGNSA. The junction had 19 bases not matched to a gene; V was cut back by 5 bases and J by 6 bases. Amplification used 60 V beta primers and 13 J beta primers. Produced via immunoSEQ multiplex PCR; TCRdb's table is partial and in-frame only. This table holds under 130,000 clones, roughly 89% found once. General study findings and limits: Only a small number of patients had complete blood and tumor samples.

Sample time point: after dendritic cell vaccination, including at tumor progression/relapse. Blood PBMC samples: pre-vaccination, two weeks post third vaccination, and at tumor progression. The rearrangement links TRBV7-2 to TRBJ1-2; 9 bases align to TRBD1. This clonotype originated in a human donor with glioblastoma. The starting material was blood, obtained after dendritic cell vaccination. DNA of the CDR3: TGTGCCAGCAGCCATACATTGGGACAGGGTCTACCTTATGATGGCTACACCTTC. Amino acid sequence: CASSHTLGQGLPYDGYTF. Full variable domain (missing parts from reference TRBV7-2 and TRBJ1-2): GAGVSQSPSNKVTEKGKDVELRCDPISGHTALYWYRQSLGQGLEFLIYFQGNSAPDKSGLPSDRFSAERTGGSVSTLTIQRTQQEDSAVYLCASSHTLGQGLPYDGYTFGSGTRLTVV.